This T cell receptor (beta chain) was obtained from a study of T cells in Graves' hyperthyroidism and ophthalmopathy. This clonotype was observed at least ten times. Regions amplified from RNA transcripts were the TCR beta CDR3 regions. Researchers ran a first-round RT-PCR on the TCR CDR3 using the HTBI primer set. TCRdb independently ran MiXCR on the multiplex PCR reads; one entry per CDR3 protein. Among about 160,000 distinct CDR3 sequences, 9.4% were seen once, and the ten largest hold approximately 20%. The TCR was taken from a woman aged 18-29 years with Graves' hyperthyroidism that later progressed to Graves' ophthalmopathy. The specimen sequenced was blood.

CDR3 sequence (DNA): TGTGCCACCTCATTAGCGGGATCCTACGAGCAGTACTTC. Protein product: CATSLAGSYEQYF. The V gene is TRBV24-1, the J gene TRBJ2-7; 8 bases are shared with TRBD2. Germline V gene lookup returns CDR1 KGHDR and CDR2 SFDVKD. This CDR3 comprises 13 residues. With V trimmed by 9 bases and J by 1 base, 4 bases remained unmatched.